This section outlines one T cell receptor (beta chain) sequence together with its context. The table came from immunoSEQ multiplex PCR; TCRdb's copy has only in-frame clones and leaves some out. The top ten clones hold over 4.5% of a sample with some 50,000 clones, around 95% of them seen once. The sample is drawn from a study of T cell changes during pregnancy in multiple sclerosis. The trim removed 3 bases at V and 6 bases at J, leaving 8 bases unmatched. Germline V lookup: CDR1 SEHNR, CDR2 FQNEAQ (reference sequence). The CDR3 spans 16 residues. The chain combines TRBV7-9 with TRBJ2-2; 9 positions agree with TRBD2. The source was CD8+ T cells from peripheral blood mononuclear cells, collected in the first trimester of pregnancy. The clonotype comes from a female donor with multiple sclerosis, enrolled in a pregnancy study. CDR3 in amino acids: CASSFGREGRSGELFF. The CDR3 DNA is TGTGCCAGCAGCTTTGGGCGGGAGGGCCGATCCGGGGAGCTGTTTTTT.